What follows are 6 T cell receptor beta chains derived from one specimen sequenced in a study of blood T cell repertoires in COVID-19. Method: immunoSEQ multiplex PCR; TCRdb's copy keeps in-frame clones and lacks some. There are a few hundred thousand clones in the sample; approximately 89% occur only once, and approximately 12% lies in the top ten. The sample taken for sequencing was peripheral blood. These receptors originate from a woman aged 60-75 years with acute or convalescent COVID-19.

The J gene is TRBJ2-3, the V gene TRBV29-1, with 7 bases lining up with TRBD2. Trimming cost V 3 bases and J 1 base; bases outside gene matches: 4. Germline CDR1 and CDR2: SQVTM and ANQGSEA. The CDR3 extends over 14 amino acids. Here the CDR3 reads CSVEGGSGTDTQYF. For the CDR3, the DNA is TGCAGCGTTGAGGGCGGGAGCGGCACAGATACGCAGTATTTT.

V is TRBV24-1 and J is TRBJ2-5; 12 bases map to TRBD1. The junction had 7 bases not matched to a gene; V was cut back by 1 base and J by 5 bases. The CDR3 loop spans 17 amino acids. Germline V lookup: CDR1 KGHDR, CDR2 SFDVKD. The CDR3 sequence is CATSDFSGTGGWETQYF. The CDR3 DNA reads TGTGCCACCAGTGATTTTTCCGGGACAGGGGGCTGGGAGACCCAGTACTTC.

This clone was counted once. The rearrangement joins TRBV11-3 to TRBJ2-5; D is possibly TRBD1 (6 bases). Germline values: CDR1 SGHNT, CDR2 YENEEA. This CDR3 comprises 14 residues. Deletions cut 1 base from V and 3 bases from J, with 9 bases between. The CDR3 bases are TGTGCCAGCAGCTTAGGGAACAGGGAAGAGACCCAGTACTTC. It specifies CASSLGNREETQYF.

This clone has just one count. V usage is TRBV4-2 and J usage is TRBJ2-2, with D possibly being TRBD2 (5 bases). V was shortened by 0 bases and J by 7 bases, with 15 bases between the two germline ends. The CDR3 covers 16 residues. Germline V gene sequence: CDR1 LGHNA, CDR2 YNFKEQ. The CDR3 reads CASSQDTDSLVGELFF. The CDR3 DNA reads as TGTGCCAGCAGCCAAGATACGGACTCATTAGTCGGGGAGCTGTTTTTT.

The chain employs TRBV19 and TRBJ2-6; D perhaps matches TRBD1 (5 bases). V lost 7 bases and J lost 2, with 12 bases in between. There are 15 residues in the CDR3. Germline assignment: CDR1 LNHDA and CDR2 SQIVND (reference sequence). The CDR3 nucleotides read TGTGCCAGTACCCGTACAGGCGCTGGGGCCAACGTCCTGACTTTC. Residues: CASTRTGAGANVLTF.

The genes are TRBV18 and TRBJ2-2; D is uncertain. The germline CDR1 and CDR2 sequences are KGHSH and LQKENI. CDR3 size: 15 residues. V lost 5 bases, J lost 2 bases, and 12 bases lay in between. In DNA form, the CDR3 reads TGTGCCAGCTCAGGGCAGGTTTTAAACACCGGGGAGCTGTTTTTT. It translates to CASSGQVLNTGELFF.